The entry below gives a single T cell receptor beta chain sequence along with its context. Its antigen is currently unknown. This sample is drawn from a study of cytomegalovirus exposure and HLA in healthy donors. Across the study: Genetic ancestry analysis placed approximately 78% of the 350 to 500 donors that were genotyped in the Caucasian-associated cluster. Broader study findings: The study recorded about 150 TCR beta chains that were cytomegalovirus-associated. A previous analysis found most TCR beta V segments productive roughly 90% or roughly 30% of the time.

PCR involved 60 Vbeta and 13 Jbeta primers. Profiling relied on immunoSEQ multiplex PCR, and the TCRdb table lists in-frame clones only, not all of them. The sample lists 110,000 to 150,000 clones; around 80% were seen once. With 5 bases clipped from V and 5 bases from J, the junction kept 14 bases outside the gene matches. There are 18 residues in the CDR3. Germline loops: CDR1 MGHRA, CDR2 YSYEKL. Each donor was nominally healthy when sampled (though unrecorded immune exposures were likely). This chain uses TRBV4-1 with TRBJ2-1; 11 bases line up with TRBD1. The sample consisted of PBMCs. The TCR sequence derives from a boy between 2 and 10 years old in good health and CMV-seronegative. CDR3 amino acids: CASSGRGQWDRGDNEQFF. DNA for the CDR3: TGCGCCAGCAGCGGCAGGGGTCAGTGGGACAGGGGGGACAATGAGCAGTTCTTC.